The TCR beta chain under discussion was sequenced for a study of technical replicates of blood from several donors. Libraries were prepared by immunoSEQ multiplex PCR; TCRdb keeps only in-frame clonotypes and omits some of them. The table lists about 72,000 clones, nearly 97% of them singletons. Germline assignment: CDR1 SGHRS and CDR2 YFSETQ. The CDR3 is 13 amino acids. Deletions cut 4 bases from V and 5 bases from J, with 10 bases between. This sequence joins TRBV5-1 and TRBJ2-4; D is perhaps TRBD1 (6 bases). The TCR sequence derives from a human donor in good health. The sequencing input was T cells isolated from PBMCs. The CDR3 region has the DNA TGCGCCAGCAGCCGGGACAAGCAAAACATTCAGTACTTC. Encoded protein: CASSRDKQNIQYF.